A selection of T cell receptor beta chains follows, all from one sample in a study of cytomegalovirus exposure and HLA in healthy donors. Measured with immunoSEQ multiplex PCR; TCRdb has only the in-frame clones, and not every one. The sample carries 150,000 to 200,000 clones, about four fifths recorded once. The sample consisted of PBMCs. Receptors originate from a girl aged 10-17 years in good health and CMV-seropositive. Each CDR3 is given with its conserved first and last residue. The order of the fields is CDR3 protein, CDR3 DNA, V gene, D gene, clone size, J gene. The D gene is left open where the match is weak. Clone size is not always given. Where it is, it says once, few, many or a class for expanded clones.

CDR3 protein: CASSRDIHTEAFF; CDR3 DNA: TGTGCCAGCAGTCGGGACATTCACACTGAAGCTTTCTTT; V gene: TRBV2; D gene: NA; clone size: NA; J gene: TRBJ1-1
CDR3 protein: CASRSGGTEAFF; CDR3 DNA: TGTGCCAGCAGGTCGGGAGGAACTGAAGCTTTCTTT; V gene: TRBV25-1; D gene: NA; clone size: NA; J gene: TRBJ1-1
CDR3 protein: CASSPTGQITYEQYF; CDR3 DNA: TGTGCCAGCAGCCCGACAGGACAGATAACCTACGAGCAGTACTTC; V gene: TRBV14; D gene: NA; clone size: NA; J gene: TRBJ2-7
CDR3 protein: CASSPEGGGLGTQYF; CDR3 DNA: TGTGCCAGCAGTCCCGAGGGGGGGGGCCTGGGTACGCAGTATTTT; V gene: TRBV7-2; D gene: NA; clone size: NA; J gene: TRBJ2-3
CDR3 protein: CASSWTSTDTQYF; CDR3 DNA: TGCGCCAGCAGCTGGACTAGCACAGATACGCAGTATTTT; V gene: TRBV5-1; D gene: NA; clone size: once; J gene: TRBJ2-3
CDR3 protein: CASRGTVEETQYF; CDR3 DNA: TGTGCCAGCAGGGGGACAGTAGAAGAGACCCAGTACTTC; V gene: TRBV6-5; D gene: TRBD1; clone size: NA; J gene: TRBJ2-5
CDR3 protein: CASSLATTIEAFF; CDR3 DNA: TGTGCCAGCAGCTTAGCGACGACAATTGAAGCTTTCTTT; V gene: TRBV7-9; D gene: NA; clone size: few; J gene: TRBJ1-1
CDR3 protein: CASSLGQKVNEQFF; CDR3 DNA: TGCGCCAGCAGCTTGGGACAGAAAGTCAATGAGCAGTTCTTC; V gene: TRBV5-1; D gene: NA; clone size: NA; J gene: TRBJ2-1
CDR3 protein: CASNFGLELYEQYF; CDR3 DNA: TGTGCCAGCAACTTCGGACTAGAACTCTACGAGCAGTACTTC; V gene: TRBV5-5; D gene: TRBD2; clone size: NA; J gene: TRBJ2-7
CDR3 protein: CASSSTNNEQFF; CDR3 DNA: TGTGCCAGCAGCTCGACTAACAATGAGCAGTTCTTC; V gene: TRBV7-9; D gene: NA; clone size: NA; J gene: TRBJ2-1